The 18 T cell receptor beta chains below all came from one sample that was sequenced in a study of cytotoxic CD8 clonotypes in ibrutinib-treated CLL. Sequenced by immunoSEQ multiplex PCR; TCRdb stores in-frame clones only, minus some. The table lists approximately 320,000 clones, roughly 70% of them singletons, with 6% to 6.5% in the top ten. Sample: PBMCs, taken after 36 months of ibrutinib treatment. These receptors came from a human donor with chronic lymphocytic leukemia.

CDR3: CASRGFGTEAFF. The CDR3 DNA reads TGTGCCAGCAGGGGATTTGGCACTGAAGCTTTCTTT. The J gene is TRBJ1-1, the V gene TRBV27; D remains ambiguous. Per germline, CDR1 MNHEY and CDR2 SMNVEV (reference sequence). V lost 6 bases and J lost 4, with 9 bases in between. The length of the CDR3 is 12 residues.

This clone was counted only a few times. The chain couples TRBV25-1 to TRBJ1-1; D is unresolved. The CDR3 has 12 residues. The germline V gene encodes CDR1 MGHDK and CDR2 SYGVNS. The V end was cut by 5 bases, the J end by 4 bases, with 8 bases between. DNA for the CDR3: TGTGCCAGCAGTATACGGAGCACTGAAGCTTTCTTT. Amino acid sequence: CASSIRSTEAFF.

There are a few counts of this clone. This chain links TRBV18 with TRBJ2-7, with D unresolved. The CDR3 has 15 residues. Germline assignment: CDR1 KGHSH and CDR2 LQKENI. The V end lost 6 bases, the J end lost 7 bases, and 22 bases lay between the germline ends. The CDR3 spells CASSTQVLPLGEQYF. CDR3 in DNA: TGTGCCAGCTCCACTCAGGTTCTCCCTCTGGGGGAGCAGTACTTC.

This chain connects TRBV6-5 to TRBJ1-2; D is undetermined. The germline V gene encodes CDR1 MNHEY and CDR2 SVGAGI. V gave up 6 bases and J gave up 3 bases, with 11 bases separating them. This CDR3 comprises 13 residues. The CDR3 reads CASRNSGHYGYTF. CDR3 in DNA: TGTGCCAGCAGAAACTCCGGGCACTATGGCTACACCTTC.

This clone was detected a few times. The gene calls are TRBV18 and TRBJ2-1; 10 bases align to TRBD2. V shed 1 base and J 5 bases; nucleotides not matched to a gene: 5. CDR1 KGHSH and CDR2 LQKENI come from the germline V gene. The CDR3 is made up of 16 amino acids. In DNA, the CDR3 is TGTGCCAGCTCACCACGTAGAGCGGGAGGGGACAATGAGCAGTTCTTC. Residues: CASSPRRAGGDNEQFF.

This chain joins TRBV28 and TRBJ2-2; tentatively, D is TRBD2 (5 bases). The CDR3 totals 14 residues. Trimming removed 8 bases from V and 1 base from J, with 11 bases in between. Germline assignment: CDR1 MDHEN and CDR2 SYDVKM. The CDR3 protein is CASHRGMNTGELFF. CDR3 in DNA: TGTGCCAGCCATCGGGGAATGAACACCGGGGAGCTGTTTTTT.

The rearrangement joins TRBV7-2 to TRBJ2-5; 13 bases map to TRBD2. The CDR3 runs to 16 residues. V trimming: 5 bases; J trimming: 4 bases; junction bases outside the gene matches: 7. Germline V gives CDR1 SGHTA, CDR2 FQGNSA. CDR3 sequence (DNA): TGTGCCAGCAGCCCTTGGACTAGCGGGAGAGGAGAGACCCAGTACTTC. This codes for CASSPWTSGRGETQYF.

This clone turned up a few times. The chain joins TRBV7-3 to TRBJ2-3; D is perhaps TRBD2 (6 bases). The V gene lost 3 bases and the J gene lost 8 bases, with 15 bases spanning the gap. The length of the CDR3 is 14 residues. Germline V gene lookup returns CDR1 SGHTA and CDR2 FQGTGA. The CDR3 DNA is TGTGCCAGCAGCTTTAGGGGACTGGGGACTACGCAGTATTTT. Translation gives CASSFRGLGTTQYF.

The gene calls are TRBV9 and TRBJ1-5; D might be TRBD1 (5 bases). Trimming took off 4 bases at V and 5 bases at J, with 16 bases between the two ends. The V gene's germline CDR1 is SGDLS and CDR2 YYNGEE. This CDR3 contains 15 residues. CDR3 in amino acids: CASSPGAWGDQPQHF. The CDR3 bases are TGTGCCAGCAGCCCCGGGGCATGGGGAGATCAGCCCCAGCATTTT.

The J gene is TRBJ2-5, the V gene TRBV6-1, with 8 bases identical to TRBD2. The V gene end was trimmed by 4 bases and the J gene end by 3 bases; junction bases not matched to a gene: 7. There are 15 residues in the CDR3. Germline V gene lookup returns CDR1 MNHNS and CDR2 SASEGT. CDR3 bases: TGTGCCAGCAGTGTTTCGGGGGGGGGAGAAGAGACCCAGTACTTC. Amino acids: CASSVSGGGEETQYF.

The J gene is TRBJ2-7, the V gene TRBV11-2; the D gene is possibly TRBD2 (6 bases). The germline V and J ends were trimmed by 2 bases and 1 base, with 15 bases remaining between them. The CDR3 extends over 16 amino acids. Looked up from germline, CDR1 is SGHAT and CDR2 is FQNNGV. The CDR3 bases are TGTGCCAGCAGCTTATCTGTCGGGAGACGGTCCTACGAGCAGTACTTC. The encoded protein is CASSLSVGRRSYEQYF.

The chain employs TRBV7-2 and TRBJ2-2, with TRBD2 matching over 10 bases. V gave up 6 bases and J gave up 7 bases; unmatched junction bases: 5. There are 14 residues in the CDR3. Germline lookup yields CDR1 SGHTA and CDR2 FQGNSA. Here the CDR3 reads CASSPSGSSGELFF. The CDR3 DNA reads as TGTGCCAGCAGTCCTAGCGGGAGTAGCGGGGAGCTGTTTTTT. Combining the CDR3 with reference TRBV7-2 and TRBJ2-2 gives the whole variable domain GAGVSQSPSNKVTEKGKDVELRCDPISGHTALYWYRQSLGQGLEFLIYFQGNSAPDKSGLPSDRFSAERTGGSVSTLTIQRTQQEDSAVYLCASSPSGSSGELFFGEGSRLTVL.

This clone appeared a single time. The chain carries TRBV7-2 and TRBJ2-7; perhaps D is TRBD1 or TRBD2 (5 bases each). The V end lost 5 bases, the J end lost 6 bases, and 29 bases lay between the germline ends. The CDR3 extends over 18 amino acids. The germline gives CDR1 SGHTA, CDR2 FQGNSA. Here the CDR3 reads CASSLPGPQVPSPGEQYF. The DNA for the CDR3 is TGTGCCAGCAGCCTTCCGGGACCTCAGGTCCCATCACCAGGCGAGCAGTACTTC.

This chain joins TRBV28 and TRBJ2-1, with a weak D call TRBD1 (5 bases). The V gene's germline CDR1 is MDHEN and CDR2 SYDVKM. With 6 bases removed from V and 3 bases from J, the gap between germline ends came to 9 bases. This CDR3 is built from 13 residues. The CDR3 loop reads CASRGRRYNEQFF. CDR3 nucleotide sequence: TGTGCCAGCAGGGGGCGTCGCTACAATGAGCAGTTCTTC.

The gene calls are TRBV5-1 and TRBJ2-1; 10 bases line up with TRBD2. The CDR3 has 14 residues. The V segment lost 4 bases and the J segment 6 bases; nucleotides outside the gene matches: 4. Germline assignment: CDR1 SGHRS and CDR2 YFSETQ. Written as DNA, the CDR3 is TGCGCCAGCAGCCCTGGGACTAGCGCCAATGAGCAGTTCTTC. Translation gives CASSPGTSANEQFF.

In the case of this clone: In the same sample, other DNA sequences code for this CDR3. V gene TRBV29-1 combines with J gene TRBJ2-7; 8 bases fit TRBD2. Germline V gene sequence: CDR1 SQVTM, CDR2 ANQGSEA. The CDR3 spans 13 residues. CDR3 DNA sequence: TGCAGTGCCGGGACTAGGCTATCCTACGAGCAGTACTTC. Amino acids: CSAGTRLSYEQYF.

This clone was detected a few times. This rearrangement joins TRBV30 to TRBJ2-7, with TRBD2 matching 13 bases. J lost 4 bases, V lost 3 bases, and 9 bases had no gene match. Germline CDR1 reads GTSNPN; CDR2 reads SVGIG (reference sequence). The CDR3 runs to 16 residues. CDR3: CAWSIPGLAGRYEQYF. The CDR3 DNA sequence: TGTGCCTGGAGCATCCCGGGACTAGCGGGACGTTACGAGCAGTACTTC.

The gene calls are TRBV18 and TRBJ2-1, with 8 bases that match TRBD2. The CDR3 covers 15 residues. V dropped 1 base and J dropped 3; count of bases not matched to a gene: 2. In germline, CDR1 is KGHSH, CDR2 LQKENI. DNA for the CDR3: TGTGCCAGCTCACCACTAGCGGGACTCTACAATGAGCAGTTCTTC. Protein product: CASSPLAGLYNEQFF.